The T cell receptor beta chain under discussion was sequenced for a study of human T cells and chemical hapten exposure. Each CDR3 protein gets one entry after TCRdb re-called the RACE reads with MiXCR. The repertoire has 95,000 to 150,000 distinct CDR3 sequences, 11% of them found once; the top ten carry about 2.4%. This sample's time point: patch test 3, about 24 weeks after DPC sensitization. The treatment is: therapeutic diphenylcyclopropenone sensitization with weekly scalp DPC. The TCR was taken from a woman aged 50 to 65 with alopecia areata. Some clones in this sample may be carry-over from other donors' samples. Sequencing used whole blood, obtained in connection with sensitization to the hapten diphenylcyclopropenone (DPC).

CDR3 amino acids: CASSKGGCQNYSNQPQHF. The CDR3, as DNA: TGTGCCAGCAGCAAAGGGGGATGTCAGAACTATAGCAATCAGCCCCAGCATTTT. This sequence joins TRBV21-1 and TRBJ1-5. TRBV21-1 is noted as a pseudogene. CDR3 length: 18 residues.